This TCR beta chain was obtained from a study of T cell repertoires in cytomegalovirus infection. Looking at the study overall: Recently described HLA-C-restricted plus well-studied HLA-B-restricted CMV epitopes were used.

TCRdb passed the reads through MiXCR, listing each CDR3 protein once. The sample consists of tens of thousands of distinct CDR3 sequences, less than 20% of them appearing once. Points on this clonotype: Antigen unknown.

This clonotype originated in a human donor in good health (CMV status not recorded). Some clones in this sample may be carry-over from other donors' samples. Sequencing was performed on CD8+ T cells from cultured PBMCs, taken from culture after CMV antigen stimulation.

The CDR3 sequence: CASSPLLDEQFF. The CDR3 bases are TGTGCCAGCAGTCCCCTTTTGGATGAGCAGTTCTTC. J is TRBJ2-1 and V is TRBV7-2; D not certain. Germline CDR1 is SGHTA and CDR2 is FQGNSA. Trimming took off 6 bases at V and 8 bases at J, with 11 bases between the two ends. The CDR3 loop spans 12 amino acids.